This passage covers 17 T cell receptor beta chains from one sample sequenced in a study of blood T cells in healthy people across ages. Sample-barcoded 5' priming and a J-beta primer mix drove a second PCR of about 6 to 11 cycles. MiXCR, applied by TCRdb to the 5' RACE reads, yields one record per CDR3 protein. Among around 1,700,000 distinct CDR3 sequences listed, approximately 30% were seen once. The sample consisted of blood. All receptors come from a woman aged 25 to 39 in good health.

This chain connects TRBV4-3 to TRBJ1-2, with D possibly being TRBD1 (6 bases). CDR3 length: 13 amino acids. Between the trimmed V and J ends, which lost 4 bases and 7 bases, there was a span of 13 bases. In germline, CDR1 is LGHNA, CDR2 YSLEER. The CDR3 DNA reads as TGCGCCAGCAGCCTTAGGGGGGCGGGTGGCTACACCTTC. Amino acid sequence: CASSLRGAGGYTF.

This clonotype came up a few times. The CDR3 is CASSSGTSGVGTDTQYF. The CDR3 nucleotides read TGTGCCAGCAGTTCCGGGACTAGCGGGGTTGGCACAGATACGCAGTATTTT. The rearrangement joins TRBV12-3 or TRBV12-4 to TRBJ2-3, with 13 bases identical to TRBD2. This CDR3 has 17 amino acids. Trimming took 4 bases from V and 1 from J; bases not matched to a gene: 5.

To note about this clonotype: The germline gene is not matched at one end of the junction; a read error may be the cause. CDR3 in amino acids: CAGSLVAGDLDTQYF. The CDR3 region has the DNA TGTGCCGGCAGCTTAGTAGCGGGAGACTTAGATACGCAGTATTTT. The gene calls are TRBV7-9 and TRBJ2-3; 9 bases fit TRBD2. The CDR3 totals 15 residues. Germline CDR1 and CDR2: SEHNR and FQNEAQ (reference sequence). The full variable domain, in which reference TRBV7-9 and TRBJ2-3 provide the parts outside the CDR3, is DTGVSQNPRHKITKRGQNVTFRCDPISEHNRLYWYRQTLGQGPEFLTYFQNEAQLEKSRLLSDRFSAERPKGSFSTLEIQRTEQGDSAMYLCAGSLVAGDLDTQYFGPGTRLTVL.

This clonotype was detected a few times. J is TRBJ1-4 and V is TRBV20-1; a possible D gene is TRBD1 (5 bases). The CDR3 is made up of 11 amino acids. Trimming took off 1 base at V and 14 bases at J, with 11 bases between the two ends. Germline V gene sequence: CDR1 DFQATT, CDR2 SNEGSKA (reference sequence). CDR3 coding DNA: TGCAGTGCTAGAGTGGGGGAAAGTCTGTTTTTT. Translation: CSARVGESLFF.

This clonotype was observed a few times. This chain connects TRBV24-1 to TRBJ2-7; possibly TRBD2 for D (5 bases). The V end lost 7 bases, the J end lost 0 bases, and 12 bases lay between the germline ends. The CDR3 consists of 14 residues. Germline CDR1 reads KGHDR; CDR2 reads SFDVKD. The CDR3 loop reads CATRRGSGSYEQYF. The CDR3 DNA is TGTGCCACCAGGCGCGGGTCGGGCTCCTACGAGCAGTACTTC.

The V call is TRBV29-1, the J call TRBJ2-5; 9 bases align to TRBD1. V was pared by 3 bases and J by 11 bases, with 10 bases of the junction left unmatched. The CDR3 covers 13 residues. Germline V gene sequence: CDR1 SQVTM, CDR2 ANQGSEA. CDR3 nucleotide sequence: TGCAGCGTTGATAAAGACAGGGGGGGGGAGCAGTACTTC. Protein product: CSVDKDRGGEQYF.

Of note for this clonotype: The junction shows a germline mismatch at one end, possibly a read error. V is TRBV20-1 and J is TRBJ2-6; 10 nucleotides align to TRBD1. The CDR3 consists of 18 residues. Germline V gene data show CDR1 as DFQATT and CDR2 as SNEGSKA (reference sequence). CDR3 in DNA: TGCAGTGCGGAAGGACAGGGGGTTTCCAGCTCTGGGGCCAACGTCCGGACTTTC. Its translation is CSAEGQGVSSSGANVRTF.

This clonotype showed up many times. V is TRBV7-2 and J is TRBJ2-7, with 11 bases matching TRBD2. V shed 5 bases and J 3 bases; nucleotides not matched to a gene: 6. Germline V CDR1 and CDR2: SGHTA, FQGNSA. The CDR3 extends over 15 amino acids. The CDR3 DNA reads TGTGCCAGCAGCCCCCAGGGGACTAGCGGCTACGAGCAGTACTTC. Protein product: CASSPQGTSGYEQYF.

This clonotype was seen only a few times. This chain links TRBV18 with TRBJ2-7; D uncertain. The V end was cut by 0 bases, the J end by 0 bases, with 3 bases between. CDR1 is KGHSH, CDR2 LQKENI, per germline. CDR3 length: 13 amino acids. The CDR3 loop reads CASSPPISYEQYF. In DNA form, the CDR3 reads TGTGCCAGCTCACCACCGATCTCCTACGAGCAGTACTTC. The whole variable domain, remainder taken from reference TRBV18 and TRBJ2-7, is NAGVMQNPRHLVRRRGQEARLRCSPMKGHSHVYWYRQLPEEGLKFMVYLQKENIIDESGMPKERFSAEFPKEGPSILRIQQVVRGDSAAYFCASSPPISYEQYFGPGTRLTVT.

This clonotype has only a few counts. V is TRBV20-1 and J is TRBJ1-2; D possibly corresponds to TRBD1 (5 bases). The CDR3 sequence is 14 residues long. V lost 0 bases, J lost 5 bases, and 13 bases lay in between. Germline CDR1 reads DFQATT; CDR2 reads SNEGSKA (reference sequence). This chain's CDR3 is CSAREGAKPYGYTF. Written as DNA, the CDR3 is TGCAGTGCTAGAGAAGGGGCGAAACCGTATGGCTACACCTTC.

This clonotype appeared many times. The chain combines TRBV29-1 with TRBJ2-7, with D uncertain. Between the trimmed V and J ends, which lost 5 bases and 6 bases, there was a span of 17 bases. The CDR3 is 13 residues long. From germline, CDR1 is SQVTM and CDR2 ANQGSEA. CDR3 DNA sequence: TGCAGCGTTAGAGTGGGCTTAGGCGGCGAGCAGTACTTC. This translates into CSVRVGLGGEQYF.

V gene TRBV7-2 combines with J gene TRBJ2-7; D unresolved. CDR3 length: 15 amino acids. From germline, CDR1 is SGHTA and CDR2 FQGNSA. V shed 5 bases and J shed 1 base, with 15 bases lying between them. DNA of the CDR3: TGTGCCAGCAGCCCCCGTGGCGTTGGATCCTACGAGCAGTACTTC. This encodes CASSPRGVGSYEQYF.

The V gene is TRBV7-2, the J gene TRBJ2-1; 9 nucleotides match TRBD2. The CDR3 spans 15 residues. V gave up 1 base and J gave up 6 bases; unmatched junction bases: 4. Germline V gene data show CDR1 as SGHTA and CDR2 as FQGNSA. CDR3 in amino acids: CASSLGGLALNEQFF. CDR3 nucleotide sequence: TGTGCCAGCAGCTTAGGGGGACTAGCCCTCAATGAGCAGTTCTTC.

This clonotype turned up a few times. This chain uses TRBV6-2 or TRBV6-3 with TRBJ2-1, with 9 bases aligning to TRBD2. The CDR3 sequence is 14 residues long. Germline V lookup: CDR1 MNHEY, CDR2 SVGEGT. V trimming: 3 bases; J trimming: 9 bases; junction bases outside the gene matches: 6. CDR3 nucleotide sequence: TGTGCCAGCAGTTATCCGGGACTAGCCTCTGAGCAGTTCTTC. This translates into CASSYPGLASEQFF.

Concerning this clonotype itself: One end of the junction is discordant with germline, which a read error may explain. This rearrangement joins TRBV7-6 to TRBJ2-7, with TRBD2 matching over 10 bases. This CDR3 is 16 amino acids long. Germline V lookup: CDR1 SGHVS, CDR2 FNYEAQ. Here the CDR3 reads CASSQFVAGGSYEQYF. The DNA of the CDR3 is TGTGCCAGCAGCCAATTTGTAGCGGGAGGCTCCTATGAGCAGTACTTC.

CDR3 sequence reads: CASSFGVQPQHF. The CDR3 DNA sequence: TGTGCCAGCAGTTTTGGTGTACAGCCCCAGCATTTT. The chain links TRBV12-3 or TRBV12-4 to TRBJ1-5; no reliable D call. There are 12 residues in the CDR3. The germline V and J ends were trimmed by 3 bases and 7 bases, with 7 bases remaining between them.

This clonotype appeared a few times. The chain links TRBV5-1 to TRBJ1-5; 8 bases agree with TRBD1. The V segment lost 0 bases and the J segment 7 bases; nucleotides outside the gene matches: 3. CDR3 length equals 14 residues. CDR1 and CDR2 from the germline V gene are SGHRS and YFSETQ. CDR3 sequence: CASSLGTGKQPQHF. The CDR3 bases are TGCGCCAGCAGCTTGGGGACAGGGAAACAGCCCCAGCATTTT.